This T cell receptor beta chain originates from a study of T cell changes during pregnancy in multiple sclerosis. The CDR3 totals 15 residues. Trimming stripped 1 base from V and 4 bases from J, with 11 bases between. Germline-derived CDR1 and CDR2 are SGHTA and FQGNSA. Only in-frame clones appear in the TCRdb table, and some are missing; sequencing was by immunoSEQ multiplex PCR. The table lists 57,000 or so clones, under 95% of them singletons. Sample: peripheral blood, taken after pregnancy. This TCR came from a female donor in good health, enrolled as a control in a pregnancy study. The chain carries TRBV7-2 and TRBJ2-1; weak D call: TRBD2 (6 bases). In DNA, the CDR3 is TGTGCCAGCAGCTTAGACGGGAGTGAATACAATGAGCAGTTCTTC. Protein sequence: CASSLDGSEYNEQFF.